This T cell receptor (beta chain) is drawn from a study of blood T cells in healthy people across ages. Study conclusions and caveats: Per million T cells, TCR beta diversity dropped roughly linearly as age increased. Correlation between TCR beta diversity and naive T cell percentage was strong.

Primers used in a second PCR of roughly 7 to 12 cycles were a sample-barcoded 5' primer and a J-beta primer mix. TCRdb reprocessed the 5' RACE reads via MiXCR and lists one record per CDR3 protein. The data contain about 760,000 distinct CDR3 sequences, more than 50% of them singletons. In the case of this clonotype: Its specificity is not known.

Germline lookup yields CDR1 MGHRA and CDR2 YSYEKL. CDR3 length: 14 amino acids. Each donor had approximately 10 milliliters of peripheral blood drawn. Sequences were obtained from blood. The chain links TRBV4-1 to TRBJ2-7; 7 positions match TRBD1. The assigned J gene may be wrong: the sequence end matches TRBJ2-5 better. The clonotype originates from a man in his forties in good health. CDR3 in DNA: TGCGCCAGCAGCCCGTCTGACAGGGAAGAGACCCAGTACTTC. Translation gives CASSPSDREETQYF.